The entry below gives a single T cell receptor beta chain sequence along with its context. Samples underwent the assay at deep level. Generated by immunoSEQ multiplex PCR, the TCRdb table keeps only in-frame clones and is missing some. The data hold 1.4 million or so clones, with 97% to 99% observed a single time. Germline V gene lookup returns CDR1 MNHNS and CDR2 SASEGT. The CDR3 consists of 16 residues. After removal of 4 bases from V and 8 bases from J, the junction contained 12 bases not matched to a gene. The data were obtained in a study of shared clonotypes between healthy human individuals. The sample taken for sequencing was naive CD4+ T cells sorted from blood. Subset indicated: CD45RA+ positively selected. This clonotype was obtained from a man aged 25-40 years in good health. The chain combines TRBV6-1 with TRBJ1-5, with 9 nucleotides matching TRBD1. For the CDR3, the DNA is TGTGCCAGCAGTGTTTCCGGGACAGGGTTTTTAGAGCCCCAGCATTTT. It specifies CASSVSGTGFLEPQHF.